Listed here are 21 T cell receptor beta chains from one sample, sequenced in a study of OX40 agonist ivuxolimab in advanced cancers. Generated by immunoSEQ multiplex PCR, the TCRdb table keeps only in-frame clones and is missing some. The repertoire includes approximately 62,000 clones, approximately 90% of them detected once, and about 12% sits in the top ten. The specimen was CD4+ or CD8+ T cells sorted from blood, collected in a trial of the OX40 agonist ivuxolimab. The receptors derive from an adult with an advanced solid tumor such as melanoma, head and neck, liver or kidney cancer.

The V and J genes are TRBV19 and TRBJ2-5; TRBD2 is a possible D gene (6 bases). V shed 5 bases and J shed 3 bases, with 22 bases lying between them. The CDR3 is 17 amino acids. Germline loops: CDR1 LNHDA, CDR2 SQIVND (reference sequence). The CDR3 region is CASSPRLLSGGEETQYF. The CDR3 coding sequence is TGTGCCAGTAGTCCTCGCCTACTTAGCGGAGGGGAAGAGACCCAGTACTTC. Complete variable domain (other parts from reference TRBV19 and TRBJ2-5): DGGITQSPKYLFRKEGQNVTLSCEQNLNHDAMYWYRQDPGQGLRLIYYSQIVNDFQKGDIAEGYSVSREKKESFPLTVTSAQKNPTAFYLCASSPRLLSGGEETQYFGPGTRLLVL.

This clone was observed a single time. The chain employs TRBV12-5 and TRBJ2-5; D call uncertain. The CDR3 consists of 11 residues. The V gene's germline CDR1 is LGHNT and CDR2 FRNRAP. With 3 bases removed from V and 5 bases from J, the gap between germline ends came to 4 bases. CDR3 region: CASGFGETQYF. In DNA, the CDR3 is TGTGCTAGTGGTTTCGGGGAGACCCAGTACTTC.

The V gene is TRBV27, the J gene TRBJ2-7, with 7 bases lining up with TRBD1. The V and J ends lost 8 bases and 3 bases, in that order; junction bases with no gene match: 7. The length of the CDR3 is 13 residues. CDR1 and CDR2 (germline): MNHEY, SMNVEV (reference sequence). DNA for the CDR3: TGTGCCAGCGCAACGGGACAGAGCTACGAGCAGTACTTC. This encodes CASATGQSYEQYF.

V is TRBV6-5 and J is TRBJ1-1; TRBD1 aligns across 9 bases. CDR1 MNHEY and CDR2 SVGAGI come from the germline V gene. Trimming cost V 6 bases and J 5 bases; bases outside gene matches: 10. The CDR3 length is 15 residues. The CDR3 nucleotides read TGTGCCAGCAGGAAGACAGGGGGAGGGTTAACTGAAGCTTTCTTT. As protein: CASRKTGGGLTEAFF.

CDR3 nucleotides: TGCGCCAGCAGGCCCGAGGGGCAGGGGGCGCGGCAGCCCCAGCATTTT. Translated: CASRPEGQGARQPQHF. The gene calls are TRBV10-2 and TRBJ1-5, with 8 bases lining up with TRBD1. Germline-derived CDR1 and CDR2 are WSHSY and SAAADI. The CDR3 runs 16 residues. The J segment lost 7 bases and the V segment lost 6 bases, leaving 14 bases of the junction unmatched.

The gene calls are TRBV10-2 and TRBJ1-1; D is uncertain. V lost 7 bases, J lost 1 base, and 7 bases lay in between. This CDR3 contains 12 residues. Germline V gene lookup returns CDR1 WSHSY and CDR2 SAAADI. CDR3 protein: CASMDENTEAFF. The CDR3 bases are TGCGCCAGCATGGATGAGAACACTGAAGCTTTCTTT.

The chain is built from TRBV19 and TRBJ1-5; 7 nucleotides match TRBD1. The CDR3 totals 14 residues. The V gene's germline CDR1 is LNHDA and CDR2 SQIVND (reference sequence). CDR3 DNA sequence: TGTGCAGTCAGGGGGGCCTATAGCAATCAGCCCCAGCATTTT. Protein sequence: CAVRGAYSNQPQHF.

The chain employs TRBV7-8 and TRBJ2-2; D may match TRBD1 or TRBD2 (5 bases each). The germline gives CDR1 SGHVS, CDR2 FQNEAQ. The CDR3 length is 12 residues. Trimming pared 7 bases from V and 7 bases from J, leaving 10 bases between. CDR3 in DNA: TGTGCCAGCACGGGGCAGGTCGGGGAGCTGTTTTTT. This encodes CASTGQVGELFF.

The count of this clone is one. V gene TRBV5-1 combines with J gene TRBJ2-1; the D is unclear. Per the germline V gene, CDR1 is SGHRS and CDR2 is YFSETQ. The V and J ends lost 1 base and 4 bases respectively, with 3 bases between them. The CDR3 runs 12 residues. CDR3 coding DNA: TGCGCCAGCAGCTTGTCATACAATGAGCAGTTCTTC. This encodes CASSLSYNEQFF.

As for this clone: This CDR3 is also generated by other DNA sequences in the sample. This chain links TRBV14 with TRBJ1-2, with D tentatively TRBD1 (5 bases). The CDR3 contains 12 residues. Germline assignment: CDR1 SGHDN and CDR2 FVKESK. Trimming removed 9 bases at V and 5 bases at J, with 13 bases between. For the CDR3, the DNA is TGTGCCAGTTCCCCTACAGGTTATGGCTACACCTTC. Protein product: CASSPTGYGYTF.

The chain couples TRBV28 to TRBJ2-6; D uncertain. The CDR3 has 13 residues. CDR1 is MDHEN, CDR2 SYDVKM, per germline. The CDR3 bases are TGTGCTACCCGGGCTCATGGGGCCAACGTCCTGACTTTC. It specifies CATRAHGANVLTF.

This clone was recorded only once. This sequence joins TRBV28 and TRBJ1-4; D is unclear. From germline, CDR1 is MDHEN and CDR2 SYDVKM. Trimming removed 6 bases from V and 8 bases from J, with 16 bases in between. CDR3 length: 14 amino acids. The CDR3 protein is CASSPRAPYEKLFF. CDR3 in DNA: TGTGCCAGCAGCCCCCGGGCCCCTTACGAAAAACTGTTTTTT.

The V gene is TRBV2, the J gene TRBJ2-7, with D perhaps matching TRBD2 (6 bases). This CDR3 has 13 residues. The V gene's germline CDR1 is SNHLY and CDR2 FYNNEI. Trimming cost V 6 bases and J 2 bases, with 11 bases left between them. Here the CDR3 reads CASSGLTTYEQYV. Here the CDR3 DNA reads TGTGCCAGCAGCGGACTAACTACCTACGAGCAGTACGTC.

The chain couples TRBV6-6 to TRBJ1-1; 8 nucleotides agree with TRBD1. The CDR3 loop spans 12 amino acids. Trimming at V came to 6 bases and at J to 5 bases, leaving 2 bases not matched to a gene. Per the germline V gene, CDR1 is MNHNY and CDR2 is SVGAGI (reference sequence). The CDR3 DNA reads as TGTGCCAGCAGCACAGGGGGGACTGAAGCTTTCTTT. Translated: CASSTGGTEAFF.

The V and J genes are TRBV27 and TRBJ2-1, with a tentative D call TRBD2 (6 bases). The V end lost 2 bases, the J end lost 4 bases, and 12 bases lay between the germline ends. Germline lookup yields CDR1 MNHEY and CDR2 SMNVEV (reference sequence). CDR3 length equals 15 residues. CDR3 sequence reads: CASSLGRDQYNEQFF. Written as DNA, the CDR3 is TGTGCCAGCAGTTTAGGGCGGGACCAATACAATGAGCAGTTCTTC.

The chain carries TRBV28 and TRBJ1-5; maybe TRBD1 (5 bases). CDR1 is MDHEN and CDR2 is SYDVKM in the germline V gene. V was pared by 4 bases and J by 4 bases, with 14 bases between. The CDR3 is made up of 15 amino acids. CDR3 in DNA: TGTGCCAGCAGTTCCTCTCAGGGTAGGAATCAGCCCCAGCATTTT. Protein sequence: CASSSSQGRNQPQHF.

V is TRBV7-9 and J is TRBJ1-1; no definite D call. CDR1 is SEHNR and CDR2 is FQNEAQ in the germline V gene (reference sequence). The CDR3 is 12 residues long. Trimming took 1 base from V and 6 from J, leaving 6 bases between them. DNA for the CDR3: TGTGCCAGCAGCTTAGATCGCCCTGAAGCTTTCTTT. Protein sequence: CASSLDRPEAFF.

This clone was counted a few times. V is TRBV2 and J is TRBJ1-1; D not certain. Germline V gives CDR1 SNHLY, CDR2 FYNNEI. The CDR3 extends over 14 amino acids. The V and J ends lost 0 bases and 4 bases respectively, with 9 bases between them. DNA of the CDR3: TGTGCCAGCAGTGAAGCCCAATTCGGCACTGAAGCTTTCTTT. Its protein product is CASSEAQFGTEAFF. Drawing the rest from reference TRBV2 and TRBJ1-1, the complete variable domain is EPEVTQTPSHQVTQMGQEVILRCVPISNHLYFYWYRQILGQKVEFLVSFYNNEISEKSEIFDDQFSVERPDGSNFTLKIRSTKLEDSAMYFCASSEAQFGTEAFFGQGTRLTVV.

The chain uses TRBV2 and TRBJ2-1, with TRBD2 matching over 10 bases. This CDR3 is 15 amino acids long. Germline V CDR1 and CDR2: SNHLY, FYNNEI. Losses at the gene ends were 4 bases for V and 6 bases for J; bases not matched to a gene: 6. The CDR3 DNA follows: TGTGCCAGCAGTGCTCCTAGCGGGAGAGGCAATGAGCAGTTCTTC. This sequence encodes CASSAPSGRGNEQFF.

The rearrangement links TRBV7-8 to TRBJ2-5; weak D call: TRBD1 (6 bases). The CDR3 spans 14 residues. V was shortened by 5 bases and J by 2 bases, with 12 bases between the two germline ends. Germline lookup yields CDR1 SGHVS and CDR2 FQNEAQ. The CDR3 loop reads CASSPEDSQETQYF. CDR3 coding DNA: TGTGCCAGCAGCCCTGAGGACAGTCAAGAGACCCAGTACTTC.

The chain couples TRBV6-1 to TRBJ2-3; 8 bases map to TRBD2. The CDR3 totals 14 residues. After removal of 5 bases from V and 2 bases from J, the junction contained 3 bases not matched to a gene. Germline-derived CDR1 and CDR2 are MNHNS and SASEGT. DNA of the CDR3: TGTGCCAGCAGTCCCGGGAGGGCCACAGATACGCAGTATTTT. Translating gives CASSPGRATDTQYF.